The 20 T cell receptor beta chains below were found in one sample sequenced in a study of blood T cells in healthy people across ages. Alongside a J-beta primer mix, a sample-barcoded 5' primer served in a second PCR lasting about 7 to 11 cycles. TCRdb redid the calling of the 5' RACE reads with MiXCR, one entry per CDR3 protein. The data show under 750,000 distinct CDR3 sequences, roughly 48% seen once. Specimen: blood. These receptor sequences come from an older man in good health.

This clonotype was picked up many times. The chain employs TRBV14 and TRBJ1-1; tentative D call: TRBD1 (6 bases). Looked up from germline, CDR1 is SGHDN and CDR2 is FVKESK. Trimming stripped 3 bases from V and 1 base from J, with 6 bases between. There are 13 residues in the CDR3. The CDR3 sequence: CASSQDRNTEAFF. CDR3 nucleotide sequence: TGTGCCAGCAGCCAGGACAGGAACACTGAAGCTTTCTTT. The full variable domain, rest sourced from reference TRBV14 and TRBJ1-1, is EAGVTQFPSHSVIEKGQTVTLRCDPISGHDNLYWYRRVMGKEIKFLLHFVKESKQDESGMPNNRFLAERTGGTYSTLKVQPAELEDSGVYFCASSQDRNTEAFFGQGTRLTVV.

The chain has TRBV9 and TRBJ1-1; D may be TRBD1 (5 bases). The germline V gene has CDR1 SGDLS and CDR2 YYNGEE. The CDR3 runs 15 residues. Trimming removed 2 bases from V and 1 base from J, with 12 bases in between. The CDR3 nucleotides read TGTGCCAGCAGCGTGGGACCGGGACCGAACACTGAAGCTTTCTTT. This gives the protein CASSVGPGPNTEAFF.

Many counts were recorded for this clonotype. The rearrangement joins TRBV7-9 to TRBJ2-5; D is ambiguous. Germline V gene data show CDR1 as SEHNR and CDR2 as FQNEAQ (reference sequence). V was pared by 0 bases and J by 5 bases, with 16 bases between. The CDR3 contains 16 residues. CDR3 region: CASSLALISLSETQYF. DNA of the CDR3: TGTGCCAGCAGCTTAGCGCTCATATCGCTATCGGAGACCCAGTACTTC.

The chain joins TRBV7-2 to TRBJ2-4; D unresolved. The germline V and J ends were trimmed by 7 bases and 0 bases, with 13 bases remaining between them. The CDR3 spans 15 residues. Germline V lookup: CDR1 SGHTA, CDR2 FQGNSA. The CDR3: CASTSTRLAKNIQYF. For the CDR3, the DNA is TGTGCCAGCACCTCGACACGTTTAGCCAAAAACATTCAGTACTTC.

The chain combines TRBV12-3 or TRBV12-4 with TRBJ2-5; weak D call: TRBD1 (8 bases). The closer fit of TRBJ2-7 to the DNA end suggests the J call may be wrong. The CDR3 is 15 amino acids. DNA of the CDR3: TGTGCCAGCGCGCGCAGACAGGGGACTACTGACGAGCAGTACTTC. It translates to CASARRQGTTDEQYF.

Of note for this clonotype: An end of the junction differs from the germline gene, which may be a read error. V is TRBV7-7 and J is TRBJ2-5; D remains ambiguous. The germline V gene encodes CDR1 SSHAT and CDR2 FNYEAQ (reference sequence). The CDR3 loop spans 16 amino acids. The DNA for the CDR3 is TGTGCTAGCAGCCCACGGGCAGGCGCCCATGAAGAGACCCAGTACTTC. Its protein is CASSPRAGAHEETQYF.

This clonotype appeared once. DNA for the CDR3: TGTGCCAGCAGCCCCGGGGCGGACTTTGGGGTAGCTTTCTTT. Encoded protein: CASSPGADFGVAFF. The chain is built from TRBV11-2 and TRBJ1-1; the D gene is possibly TRBD1 (5 bases). CDR1 and CDR2 from the germline V gene are SGHAT and FQNNGV. V lost 5 bases and J 10 bases, leaving 20 bases between the germline ends. The CDR3 loop spans 14 amino acids.

V and J are TRBV15 and TRBJ2-2; 9 bases fit TRBD2. The V and J ends lost 1 base and 4 bases, in that order; junction bases with no gene match: 4. CDR1 and CDR2 from the germline V gene are LNHNV and YYDKDF (reference sequence). The CDR3 contains 16 residues. This chain's CDR3 is CATSRGSGSVTGELFF. In nucleotides, the CDR3 is TGTGCCACCAGCAGAGGTAGCGGGAGCGTCACCGGGGAGCTGTTTTTT.

V gene TRBV7-2 combines with J gene TRBJ1-5; D ambiguous. This CDR3 is 15 amino acids long. Germline V gives CDR1 SGHTA, CDR2 FQGNSA. Trimming stripped 6 bases from V and 0 bases from J, with 12 bases between. The CDR3 sequence is CASRGSTDSNQPQHF. The DNA for the CDR3 is TGTGCCAGCAGAGGCTCGACGGATAGCAATCAGCCCCAGCATTTT.

This clonotype was seen a handful of times. The rearrangement joins TRBV7-2 to TRBJ2-3; D might be TRBD1 (6 bases). The V end was cut by 3 bases, the J end by 10 bases, with 17 bases between. Germline CDR1 and CDR2: SGHTA and FQGNSA. The CDR3 covers 14 residues. The CDR3 reads CASSFHRDKGAQYF. For the CDR3, the DNA is TGTGCCAGCAGCTTCCACCGGGACAAAGGCGCGCAGTATTTT.

The CDR3 DNA sequence: TGTGCCAGCAACCAACAGGGTCTTGGTGAAGCTTTCTTT. This codes for CASNQQGLGEAFF. The chain recombines TRBV7-9 with TRBJ1-1; a possible D gene is TRBD1 (6 bases). In germline, CDR1 is SEHNR, CDR2 FQNEAQ (reference sequence). This CDR3 contains 13 residues. V lost 7 bases to trimming and J lost 7 bases, with 16 bases between them.

V and J are TRBV28 and TRBJ1-2, with D unresolved. Germline V gene lookup returns CDR1 MDHEN and CDR2 SYDVKM. The CDR3 totals 14 residues. V lost 2 bases and J 4 bases, leaving 11 bases between the germline ends. The CDR3 loop reads CASSLEGLVYGYTF. The CDR3 DNA follows: TGTGCCAGCAGTTTAGAGGGCTTGGTCTATGGCTACACCTTC.

This chain links TRBV7-3 with TRBJ2-1; the match to TRBD2 covers 10 bases. Germline V gene sequence: CDR1 SGHTA, CDR2 FQGTGA. Trimming removed 5 bases from V and 4 bases from J; junction bases left unmatched: 5. This CDR3 region has 15 residues. The CDR3 reads CASSPMTSGYNEQFF. CDR3 nucleotide sequence: TGTGCCAGCAGCCCTATGACTAGCGGGTACAATGAGCAGTTCTTC.

This chain joins TRBV7-3 and TRBJ1-6; D ambiguous. The CDR3 extends over 13 amino acids. The V gene's germline CDR1 is SGHTA and CDR2 FQGTGA. The V end lost 5 bases, the J end lost 13 bases, and 15 bases lay between the germline ends. The CDR3 spells CASSPRSGSPLHF. CDR3 in DNA: TGTGCCAGCAGCCCCAGGTCGGGTTCGCCCCTCCACTTT.

Many counts were recorded for this clonotype. The gene calls are TRBV6-5 and TRBJ2-3; 8 bases align to TRBD1. Germline CDR1 is MNHEY and CDR2 is SVGAGI. After removal of 5 bases from V and 5 bases from J, the junction contained 12 bases not matched to a gene. The CDR3 runs 16 residues. The CDR3, as DNA: TGTGCCAGCAGTCCTCGGCGGACAGGGCAGAGAGATACGCAGTATTTT. This encodes CASSPRRTGQRDTQYF.

This clonotype was observed a few times. The rearrangement uses TRBV20-1 and TRBJ2-1, with 10 bases lining up with TRBD2. The ends lost 0 bases at V and 6 bases at J; junction bases unmatched: 8. The CDR3 consists of 16 residues. In germline, CDR1 is DFQATT, CDR2 SNEGSKA (reference sequence). The CDR3 DNA reads TGCAGTGCTAGAGATCCTAGCGGGAGTTATAGCAATGAGCAGTTCTTC. It specifies CSARDPSGSYSNEQFF.

Worth noting for this clonotype: A junction end diverges from the germline sequence, so it may reflect a read error. V gene TRBV20-1 combines with J gene TRBJ2-1; 10 positions match TRBD2. Germline CDR1 DFQATT, CDR2 SNEGSKA (reference sequence). The CDR3 length is 15 residues. CDR3 loop: CSAHLAGEAYNEQFF. The CDR3 bases are TGCAGTGCTCACCTAGCGGGGGAGGCCTACAACGAGCAGTTCTTC.

This chain joins TRBV9 and TRBJ2-4, with D perhaps matching TRBD1 (6 bases). The J call is uncertain, as TRBJ2-7 better fits the DNA end. CDR1 and CDR2 (germline): SGDLS, YYNGEE. The CDR3 sequence is 15 residues long. CDR3 nucleotides: TGTGCCAGCAGCTTGAGCCGGGACACAACCTACGAGCAGTACTTC. Translation: CASSLSRDTTYEQYF.

This sequence joins TRBV24-1 and TRBJ2-1; a weak D match, TRBD1 (6 bases). Germline V lookup: CDR1 KGHDR, CDR2 SFDVKD. The germline V and J ends were trimmed by 3 bases and 0 bases, with 14 bases remaining between them. The CDR3 runs to 17 residues. CDR3 protein: CATSDPGASSSYNEQFF. The DNA for the CDR3 is TGTGCCACCAGTGATCCAGGGGCCTCCAGCTCCTACAATGAGCAGTTCTTC.

As concerns this clonotype: Sequence at one end of the junction differs from germline and may be a read error. V and J are TRBV20-1 and TRBJ2-7, with 7 bases fitting TRBD1. CDR1 DFQATT and CDR2 SNEGSKA come from the germline V gene (reference sequence). This CDR3 has 12 residues. The CDR3 protein is CSAIPRDSEQCF. CDR3 in DNA: TGCAGTGCTATACCCCGGGACAGCGAGCAGTGCTTC.